This T cell receptor beta chain was sequenced for a study of molecular identifiers for immune sequencing clone quantification. Overall study context: Four portions were sequenced after RNA from roughly 18,000 or 92,000 naive CD8 cells was split five ways in replicates.

This clonotype appeared a few times. The CDR3 runs 16 residues. CDR1 is DFQATT and CDR2 is SNEGSKA in the germline V gene (reference sequence). V shed 4 bases and J 3 bases; nucleotides not matched to a gene: 10. Via MiXCR, TCRdb re-called the PCR reads, giving one row per CDR3 protein. The sample lists about 630,000 distinct CDR3 sequences; approximately 24% were seen once. The sample taken for sequencing was naive CD8+ T cells from blood, with Jurkat cell RNA spiked in. The subset was: FACS-sorted CD8+CD4-CCR7+CD45RA+ naive T cells. This receptor was obtained from a human donor in good health. Some libraries in this study had Jurkat cell RNA spiked in. This chain connects TRBV20-1 to TRBJ2-3; TRBD1 aligns across 10 bases. CDR3 coding DNA: TGCAGTGCTAAACCGGGCCGGGGACAGGGGACAGATACGCAGTATTTT. Protein sequence: CSAKPGRGQGTDTQYF.